This TCR beta chain was obtained from a study of identical twins (dated by TCRdb to 2015 to 2016). For the wider study: To test whether fetal clonotypes persist, this study deep-sequenced TCR alpha and beta repertoires from monozygotic twins, from unrelated adults of various ages, and from cord blood. To rule out contamination, replicate twin experiments were performed at different times with different library preparation protocols. Overall study results and their limits: Zero-insertion analyses could be partly confounded by invariant T cells such as MAIT and iNKT, though diverse VJ usage argued against such confounding for most clonotypes. Compared with coincidental sharing between unrelated individuals, out-of-frame TCR alpha sequences shared between twins showed an excess of sequences with low generation probability. In beta out-of-frame sequences, excess twin sharing was weaker, because having fewer shared sequences lowered the signal-to-noise ratio. Because the same donors could not be followed over many years, the conclusions relied on cross-sectional statistical analysis. In monozygotic twins, recombination models systematically underestimated out-of-frame TCR alpha sharing, but the models matched the sharing seen between unrelated individuals. Abundant cord blood beta clonotypes carried fewer insertions; young adult naive repertoires showed a weaker similar trend, while memory repertoires showed none.

According to the germline V gene (reference sequence), CDR1 reads DFQATT and CDR2 reads SNEGSKA. Clipping removes 4 bases from V and 2 bases from J, with 9 as the unmatched junction base count. CDR3 length: 15 amino acids, cysteine to phenylalanine. CDR3 DNA is the only sequence kept; it has 45 bases, read in frame from the first base. All donors were healthy Caucasians. The library was obtained by 5' RACE. Sequencing used an Illumina HiSeq 2000. Template switching added a universal primer binding site, and the final cDNA carried a unique molecular identifier that allowed TCR cDNA molecules to be counted accurately. Specific primers in the conserved constant-segment region were used to synthesize first-strand cDNA for TCR alpha and beta chains. To control for contamination, every cDNA library carried two barcodes: a SMART-Mk sample barcode plus Illumina barcodes. TruSeq adapter sequences and Illumina sample barcodes were added in two successive PCR steps. The TCR alpha and beta cDNA libraries were sequenced on the Illumina HiSeq platform using custom primers. The paper's data handling went like this. MiGEC was used to process raw reads and extract unique molecular identifiers, and MiXCR was used to find CDR3 positions. For each individual, recombination models were inferred using an EM algorithm with the repgenHMM and IGoR tools. Shared clonotypes were analyzed with the tcR package in R, and sharing was normalized by the product of cloneset sizes. To study raw recombination free of thymic and clonal selection effects, out-of-frame nonproductive sequences were analyzed. TCRdb passed the public sequencing reads through fastp at Q25 and MiXCR, retaining productive beta sequences. All rows with the same CDR3 protein become a single entry with the most common DNA and genes. V and J calls and clone size were set by TCRdb, not the authors. This sample holds some 1,600,000 distinct CDR3 sequences; around a third were observed only once. The ten largest make up less than 0.35% of the sample.

A remark on this clonotype: Its antigen remains unidentified. One base away there is no much larger clone; base qualities are not given.

The sequenced sample consisted of cord blood. Recombination linked TRBV20-1 to TRBJ1-1, and 8 bases in between align with TRBD1. This clonotype was sampled from a newborn girl in good health. The CDR3 protein sequence reads: CSATPTGTGNTEAFF. The nucleotide sequence reads TGCAGTGCTACCCCCACGGGGACAGGTAACACTGAAGCTTTCTTT.